These 11 T cell receptor beta chains were sequenced from one sample in a study of blood T cell repertoires in COVID-19. Repertoires were generated with immunoSEQ multiplex PCR, while TCRdb's copy carries only in-frame clones and drops some. This sample has 250,000 or so clones, with around 89% found just once. Material: peripheral blood. Source of these receptors: a woman aged 25 to 39 with COVID-19, enrolled during active disease.

The rearrangement uses TRBV4-1 and TRBJ2-1, with 12 bases identical to TRBD2. Trimming cost V 0 bases and J 11 bases; bases outside gene matches: 8. The CDR3 extends over 16 amino acids. The germline V gene encodes CDR1 MGHRA and CDR2 YSYEKL. CDR3 in amino acids: CASSQEGHGLAGKQFF. CDR3 bases: TGCGCCAGCAGCCAAGAAGGTCACGGACTAGCGGGAAAGCAGTTCTTC.

This chain links TRBV19 with TRBJ2-5, with TRBD2 matching over 10 bases. V lost 5 bases, J lost 7 bases, and 13 bases stayed unmatched. The CDR3 has 16 residues. Germline CDR1 reads LNHDA; CDR2 reads SQIVND (reference sequence). CDR3 in amino acids: CASSDSGRARVGTQYF. The DNA of the CDR3 is TGTGCCAGTAGTGACAGCGGGAGGGCCAGGGTGGGGACCCAGTACTTC.

This chain connects TRBV4-1 to TRBJ2-1; D uncertain. CDR1 is MGHRA, CDR2 YSYEKL, per germline. The V end lost 1 base, the J end lost 10 bases, and 8 bases lay between the germline ends. This CDR3 comprises 12 residues. The CDR3 is CASSQGWREQFF. In DNA form, the CDR3 reads TGCGCCAGCAGCCAAGGCTGGCGGGAGCAGTTCTTC.

The rearrangement joins TRBV7-9 to TRBJ2-1; D remains unclear. CDR1 and CDR2 from the germline V gene are SEHNR and FQNEAQ (reference sequence). This CDR3 spans 13 amino acids. V was pared by 5 bases and J by 5 bases, with 10 bases between. CDR3 amino acids: CASSLGRDNEQFF. The CDR3 DNA follows: TGTGCCAGCAGCCTCGGCCGGGACAATGAGCAGTTCTTC.

The gene calls are TRBV19 and TRBJ1-1; no firm D call. The CDR3 consists of 13 residues. V shed 5 bases and J shed 7 bases, with 14 bases lying between them. Germline CDR1 reads LNHDA; CDR2 reads SQIVND (reference sequence). CDR3 DNA sequence: TGTGCCAGTAGTTCGTTGGGCTCGTTTGAAGCTTTCTTT. Residues: CASSSLGSFEAFF.

J is TRBJ2-7 and V is TRBV3-1 (or the pseudogene TRBV3-2); no clear D. This CDR3 has 12 amino acids. Germline V gives CDR1 LGHDT, CDR2 YNNKEL (reference sequence). Trimming pared 2 bases from V and 3 bases from J, leaving 5 bases between. This chain's CDR3 is CASSQTGYEQYF. The CDR3 nucleotides are TGTGCCAGCAGCCAAACGGGCTACGAGCAGTACTTC.

The chain is built from TRBV6-5 and TRBJ2-1; 10 bases match TRBD1. CDR1 is MNHEY and CDR2 is SVGAGI in the germline V gene. J was trimmed by 7 bases and V by 4 bases; bases with no gene match: 1. This CDR3 spans 13 amino acids. As DNA, the CDR3 is TGTGCCAGCAGTTGGACAGGGGGGAATGAGCAGTTCTTC. The encoded protein is CASSWTGGNEQFF.

CDR3 sequence: CASSSRNTGELFF. DNA for the CDR3: TGTGCCAGCAGCTCCCGGAACACCGGGGAGCTGTTTTTT. This sequence joins TRBV7-9 and TRBJ2-2; D is uncertain. Trimming took off 4 bases at V and 1 base at J, with 4 bases between the two ends. The V gene's germline CDR1 is SEHNR and CDR2 FQNEAQ (reference sequence). The CDR3 contains 13 residues.

This sequence joins TRBV27 and TRBJ2-3, with a possible D match to TRBD1 (6 bases). The CDR3 contains 14 residues. Trimming stripped 4 bases from V and 1 base from J, with 9 bases between. The germline gives CDR1 MNHEY, CDR2 SMNVEV (reference sequence). The chain's CDR3 is CASSSNRGTDTQYF. CDR3 nucleotides: TGTGCCAGCAGTTCAAACAGGGGCACAGATACGCAGTATTTT.

This chain connects TRBV7-9 to TRBJ1-2; D might be TRBD1 (5 bases). The V gene's germline CDR1 is SEHNR and CDR2 FQNEAQ (reference sequence). V lost 0 bases and J lost 7, with 15 bases in between. The CDR3 consists of 15 residues. CDR3 sequence: CASSLAGQLLSGYTF. DNA of the CDR3: TGTGCCAGCAGCTTAGCGGGGCAACTCTTAAGTGGCTACACCTTC. The entire variable domain, with the rest obtained from reference TRBV7-9 and TRBJ1-2, is as follows: DTGVSQNPRHKITKRGQNVTFRCDPISEHNRLYWYRQTLGQGPEFLTYFQNEAQLEKSRLLSDRFSAERPKGSFSTLEIQRTEQGDSAMYLCASSLAGQLLSGYTFGSGTRLTVV.

V usage is TRBV7-8 and J usage is TRBJ2-7, with TRBD1 as a possible D gene (5 bases). The germline V and J ends were trimmed by 5 bases and 7 bases, with 9 bases remaining between them. CDR1 and CDR2 (germline): SGHVS, FQNEAQ. The CDR3 is 11 residues long. CDR3 DNA: TGTGCCAGCAGCCCTAACAGGGAGCAGTACTTC. It specifies CASSPNREQYF. Full variable domain (rest looked up from reference TRBV7-8 and TRBJ2-7): GAGVSQSPRYKVAKRGQDVALRCDPISGHVSLFWYQQALGQGPEFLTYFQNEAQLDKSGLPSDRFFAERPEGSVSTLKIQRTQQEDSAVYLCASSPNREQYFGPGTRLTVT.